A single TCR beta chain is shown here with its context. Its matching antigen is unknown. The data are from a study of OX40 agonist ivuxolimab in advanced cancers. Study outcomes and limitations: Among T cells, CD8+ cells averaged more expanded clones than CD4+ cells.

CDR3 size: 13 residues. Trimming removed 6 bases at V and 8 bases at J, with 15 bases between. Germline values: CDR1 SGDLS, CDR2 YYNGEE. The assay was immunoSEQ multiplex PCR, and TCRdb's table has in-frame clones only and misses some. The data hold 45,000 to 50,000 clones, with about 88% observed a single time. Baseline, cycle 4 day 1, and cycle 7 day 1 were the blood sampling points. V is TRBV9 and J is TRBJ1-3, with D hard to call. The starting material was CD4+ or CD8+ T cells sorted from blood, obtained in a trial of the OX40 agonist ivuxolimab. This sequence originates from an adult with an advanced solid tumor such as melanoma, head and neck, liver or kidney cancer. The CDR3 nucleotides are TGTGCCAGCAAGGGAACAGTAGTGGACACCATATATTTT. It codes for CASKGTVVDTIYF.